Below, one T cell receptor beta chain is given with its context. Its antigen is currently unknown. The CDR3 totals 18 residues. Germline V gives CDR1 SGHRS, CDR2 YFSETQ. Trimming shortened V by 7 bases and J by 5 bases, and 30 bases separated the two germline ends. This entry belongs to a study of OX40 agonist ivuxolimab in advanced cancers. Whole-study context: The study reported partial responses in three patients: one hepatocellular carcinoma, two cutaneous melanoma. Study-level findings and limits: Relative to CD4+ cells, CD8+ T cells on average had more expanded clones.

Autoimmune disease history or systemic immunosuppression led to patients being barred. Produced via immunoSEQ multiplex PCR; TCRdb's table is partial and in-frame only. Among roughly 58,000 clones listed, 87% were seen once. The material was CD4+ or CD8+ T cells sorted from blood, obtained in a trial of the OX40 agonist ivuxolimab. The chain links TRBV5-1 to TRBJ2-5; possible D gene TRBD2, 8 bases. The clonotype originates from an adult with an advanced solid tumor such as melanoma, head and neck, liver or kidney cancer. CDR3 residues: CASARQGDSGVLWETQYF. In DNA form, the CDR3 reads TGCGCCAGCGCTAGACAGGGCGATAGCGGGGTTCTCTGGGAGACCCAGTACTTC.